A single sample is the source of the 22 T cell receptor beta chains below, sequenced in a study of early T cells in non-severe SARS-CoV-2 infection. TCRdb reprocessed the 5' RACE reads via MiXCR and lists one record per CDR3 protein. The data contain under 50,000 distinct CDR3 sequences, roughly 5.3% of them singletons. The source material was whole blood. All receptors come from an adult who was a healthcare worker with PCR-confirmed SARS-CoV-2 infection or an uninfected control (not recorded which).

This clonotype has just a few counts. The chain has TRBV10-3 and TRBJ2-1; 10 nucleotides match TRBD2. The germline V gene encodes CDR1 ENHRY and CDR2 SYGVKD. V lost 11 bases, J lost 8 bases, and 15 bases stayed unmatched. The CDR3 is 15 amino acids. CDR3 in DNA: TGTGCCGCCGCGAGGGTTCTAGCGGGAGTCCATGAGCAGTTCTTC. It translates to CAAARVLAGVHEQFF.

This clonotype was recorded a few times. The chain recombines TRBV20-1 with TRBJ2-7, with D maybe TRBD1 (7 bases). In germline, CDR1 is DFQATT, CDR2 SNEGSKA (reference sequence). CDR3 length: 17 amino acids. Trimming removed 3 bases from V and 0 bases from J, with 21 bases in between. The CDR3 DNA reads TGCAGTGCTAGGGGATACGGGGGACAGAGAAGCTCCTACGAGCAGTACTTC. Translation: CSARGYGGQRSSYEQYF.

This clonotype was detected ten times or more. The chain uses TRBV19 and TRBJ2-1; 9 nucleotides align to TRBD1. This CDR3 contains 15 residues. The ends lost 4 bases at V and 6 bases at J; junction bases unmatched: 7. In germline, CDR1 is LNHDA, CDR2 SQIVND (reference sequence). CDR3 DNA: TGTGCCAGTAGTAGAAAGGGACAGGGTTTCAATGAGCAGTTCTTC. It codes for CASSRKGQGFNEQFF.

This clonotype has just a few counts. The chain carries TRBV18 and TRBJ1-5; D not resolved. Germline CDR1 KGHSH, CDR2 LQKENI. This CDR3 region has 15 residues. V was pared by 4 bases and J by 0 bases, with 10 bases between. This CDR3 reads CASSRAQDSNQPQHF. In nucleotides, the CDR3 is TGTGCCAGCTCACGGGCCCAAGATAGCAATCAGCCCCAGCATTTT.

As to this clonotype: One junction end does not reproduce the germline sequence, and a read error may be involved. The chain combines TRBV27 with TRBJ1-3; weak D call: TRBD1 (5 bases). Germline V gene data show CDR1 as MNHEY and CDR2 as SMNVEV (reference sequence). This CDR3 has 15 amino acids. The CDR3 coding sequence is TGTGCCAGCAGTTTAGGCGGGACCTCTGAAAACACCATATATTTT. Protein sequence: CASSLGGTSENTIYF.

This clonotype was recorded at least ten times. CDR3 sequence (DNA): TGCGCCAGCAGCCGGGGGGATACGCAGTATTTT. Its protein is CASSRGDTQYF. The J gene is TRBJ2-3, the V gene TRBV4-1; either TRBD1 or TRBD2 may supply D (5 bases each). The V end lost 4 bases, the J end lost 6 bases, and 5 bases lay between the germline ends. From germline, CDR1 is MGHRA and CDR2 YSYEKL. The CDR3 consists of 11 residues.

This clonotype was seen at least ten times. This sequence joins TRBV5-1 and TRBJ2-6; D unclear. Trimming removed 4 bases at V and 5 bases at J, with 25 bases between. The CDR3 runs to 19 residues. Germline V lookup: CDR1 SGHRS, CDR2 YFSETQ. CDR3 DNA sequence: TGCGCCAGCAGCCCCTCGGAAACAGTAGGGTTTTTCTGGGCCAACGTCCTGACTTTC. Protein sequence: CASSPSETVGFFWANVLTF.

The rearrangement joins TRBV7-3 to TRBJ2-2; perhaps TRBD2 as D (5 bases). The ends were cut back, 5 bases at V and 1 base at J, with 8 bases in the middle. This CDR3 contains 14 residues. Germline V gene data show CDR1 as SGHTA and CDR2 as FQGTGA. As DNA, the CDR3 is TGTGCCAGCAGCAGCCGGGAGAACACCGGGGAGCTGTTTTTT. It codes for CASSSRENTGELFF.

This clonotype was observed at least ten times. The genes are TRBV10-3 and TRBJ2-3, with D unclear. Trimming pared 0 bases from V and 5 bases from J, leaving 9 bases between. CDR1 ENHRY and CDR2 SYGVKD come from the germline V gene. This CDR3 is 14 amino acids long. As DNA, the CDR3 is TGTGCCATCAGTGAGTCGATGTCGGGAGATACGCAGTATTTT. It yields the protein CAISESMSGDTQYF.

This clonotype was seen ten or more times. The genes are TRBV6-2 or TRBV6-3 and TRBJ2-1, with 9 bases lining up with TRBD2. The CDR3 has 16 residues. The J segment lost 10 bases and the V segment lost 5 bases, leaving 15 bases of the junction unmatched. Germline V gives CDR1 MNHEY, CDR2 SVGEGT. CDR3 in amino acids: CASSPPLGLAIGEQFF. The CDR3 region has the DNA TGTGCCAGCAGTCCTCCCTTGGGACTAGCAATCGGGGAGCAGTTCTTC.

This clonotype was seen only a few times. The CDR3 coding sequence is TGTGCCAGCAGCAAATGGACAGGTCAGCCCCAGCATTTT. It translates to CASSKWTGQPQHF. V usage is TRBV3-1 and J usage is TRBJ1-5, with 7 bases lining up with TRBD1. J was trimmed by 6 bases and V by 5 bases; bases with no gene match: 4. This CDR3 has 13 residues. CDR1 and CDR2 from the germline V gene are LGHDT and YNNKEL (reference sequence).

This clonotype was observed many times. The chain combines TRBV20-1 with TRBJ2-1; TRBD2 is a possible D gene (6 bases). V lost 5 bases to trimming and J lost 5 bases, with 7 bases between them. Per the germline V gene, CDR1 is DFQATT and CDR2 is SNEGSKA (reference sequence). The length of the CDR3 is 11 residues. CDR3 sequence (DNA): TGCAGTGCTTTAGCGGACAATGAGCAGTTCTTC. Translation: CSALADNEQFF.

This clonotype was counted a few times. The chain has TRBV3-1 and TRBJ2-7, with D possibly being TRBD2 (6 bases). V was shortened by 0 bases and J by 7 bases, with 13 bases between the two germline ends. CDR1 LGHDT and CDR2 YNNKEL come from the germline V gene (reference sequence). There are 14 residues in the CDR3. CDR3 in amino acids: CASSQEVTGVEQYF. The CDR3 DNA reads TGTGCCAGCAGCCAAGAAGTTACGGGAGTAGAGCAGTACTTC.

This clonotype occurred a few times. The chain combines TRBV13 with TRBJ2-1; D is uncertain. The CDR3 loop spans 12 amino acids. With 3 bases removed from V and 9 bases from J, the gap between germline ends came to 9 bases. The germline V gene encodes CDR1 PRHDT and CDR2 FYEKMQ (reference sequence). The DNA of the CDR3 is TGTGCCAGCAGCTTCCGACCCGGTGAGCAGTTCTTC. Its translation: CASSFRPGEQFF.

The chain is built from TRBV12-3 or TRBV12-4 and TRBJ2-7; D unresolved. The CDR3 has 16 residues. V was cut by 2 bases and J by 2 bases, with 16 bases left in between. CDR3 residues: CASSLSFPRAPYEQYF. The DNA of the CDR3 is TGTGCCAGCAGTTTATCCTTCCCCCGGGCCCCCTACGAGCAGTACTTC.

This clonotype occurred many times. The chain carries TRBV7-2 and TRBJ2-2; weak D call: TRBD1 (5 bases). Trimming stripped 5 bases from V and 5 bases from J, with 9 bases between. Germline CDR1 SGHTA, CDR2 FQGNSA. The CDR3 runs 13 residues. CDR3 amino acids: CASSVGATGELFF. The CDR3 nucleotides read TGTGCCAGCAGCGTTGGGGCTACCGGGGAGCTGTTTTTT.

This clonotype was observed at least ten times. The CDR3 loop is CASREGQGSSSGQFF. In nucleotides, the CDR3 is TGTGCCAGCAGGGAAGGACAGGGAAGCTCTAGTGGGCAGTTCTTC. The genes are TRBV28 and TRBJ2-1, with 8 positions matching TRBD1. J lost 12 bases, V lost 6 bases, and 16 bases had no gene match. Germline CDR1 and CDR2: MDHEN and SYDVKM. There are 15 residues in the CDR3.

On this clonotype itself: This could be a read error, since a much larger clone is one nucleotide away. The genes are TRBV30 and TRBJ1-5; D ambiguous. V dropped 5 bases and J dropped 2 bases, with 13 bases sitting between them. This CDR3 comprises 14 residues. Germline V lookup: CDR1 GTSNPN, CDR2 SVGIG (reference sequence). The CDR3 reads CAWASWDGNQPQHF. CDR3 bases: TGTGCCTGGGCTTCATGGGATGGCAATCAGCCCCAGCATTTT.

In its sample, this clonotype was seen many times. The chain recombines TRBV12-3 or TRBV12-4 with TRBJ2-2; no reliable D call. This CDR3 is built from 15 residues. V lost 4 bases and J lost 4, with 13 bases in between. The CDR3 loop reads CASSYAGPSTGELFF. CDR3 nucleotide sequence: TGTGCCAGCAGTTACGCCGGGCCGAGCACCGGGGAGCTGTTTTTT.

This clonotype was seen a handful of times. The chain is built from TRBV7-2 and TRBJ2-1; perhaps TRBD2 as D (5 bases). The V and J ends lost 3 bases and 0 bases respectively, with 9 bases between them. The germline CDR1 and CDR2 sequences are SGHTA and FQGNSA. CDR3 length equals 15 residues. DNA of the CDR3: TGTGCCAGCAGCTTGGGGAGTAGCTCCTACAATGAGCAGTTCTTC. Translating it yields CASSLGSSSYNEQFF.

This clonotype came up many times. The chain has TRBV25-1 and TRBJ2-2; 12 bases map to TRBD2. The ends lost 7 bases at V and 4 bases at J; junction bases unmatched: 7. The CDR3 has 16 residues. Germline values: CDR1 MGHDK, CDR2 SYGVNS. The CDR3 is CASKLAGGPGTGELFF. Here the CDR3 DNA reads TGTGCCAGCAAGCTAGCGGGAGGGCCCGGCACCGGGGAGCTGTTTTTT.

This clonotype was counted only a few times. V and J are TRBV27 and TRBJ2-1; 9 nucleotides agree with TRBD1. Germline V gene sequence: CDR1 MNHEY, CDR2 SMNVEV (reference sequence). The CDR3 runs 15 residues. V was clipped by 4 bases and J by 7 bases; unmatched bases: 8. The CDR3 sequence: CASSYWDRDRNEQFF. The CDR3 coding sequence is TGTGCCAGCAGTTATTGGGACAGGGATAGGAATGAGCAGTTCTTC.